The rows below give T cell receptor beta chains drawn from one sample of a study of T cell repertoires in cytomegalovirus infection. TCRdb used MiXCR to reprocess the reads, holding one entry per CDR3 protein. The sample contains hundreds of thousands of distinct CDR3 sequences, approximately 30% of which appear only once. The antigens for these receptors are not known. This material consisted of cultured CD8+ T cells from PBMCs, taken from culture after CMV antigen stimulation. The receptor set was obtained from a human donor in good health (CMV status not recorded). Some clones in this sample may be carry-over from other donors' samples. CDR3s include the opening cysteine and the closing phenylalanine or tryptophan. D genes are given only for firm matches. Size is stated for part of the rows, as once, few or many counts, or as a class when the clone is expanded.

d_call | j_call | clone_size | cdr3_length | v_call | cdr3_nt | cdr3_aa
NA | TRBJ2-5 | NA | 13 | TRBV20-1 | TGCAGTGCTAGAGGACGGAACCAAGAGACCCAGTACTTC | CSARGRNQETQYF
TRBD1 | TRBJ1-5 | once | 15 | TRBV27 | TGTGCCAGCAGTTTAAGTCACAGGGGCGTTCAGCCCCAGCATTTT | CASSLSHRGVQPQHF
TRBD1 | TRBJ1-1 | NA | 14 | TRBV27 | TGTGCCAGCAGTCCGACAGGGGGACAAACTGAAGCTTTCTTT | CASSPTGGQTEAFF
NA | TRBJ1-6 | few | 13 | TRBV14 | TGTGCCAGCAGCCAATGGACAGTACCACCCCTCCACTTT | CASSQWTVPPLHF
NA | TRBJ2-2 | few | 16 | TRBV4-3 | TGCGCCAGCAGCCAAGGCACCGGGACTCCTACCGGGGAGCTGTTTTTT | CASSQGTGTPTGELFF
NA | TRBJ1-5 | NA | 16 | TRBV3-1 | TGTGCCAGCAGCCAAGATGGAGGGCAGGGCTATCAGCCCCAGCATTTT | CASSQDGGQGYQPQHF
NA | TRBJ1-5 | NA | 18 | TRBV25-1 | TGTGCCAGCAGTGATTTCAGGGTATTGCTTCCAAGCAATCAGCCCCAGCATTTT | CASSDFRVLLPSNQPQHF
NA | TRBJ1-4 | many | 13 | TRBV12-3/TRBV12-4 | TGTGCCAGCAGAGCCTCCGGTAATGAAAAACTGTTTTTT | CASRASGNEKLFF
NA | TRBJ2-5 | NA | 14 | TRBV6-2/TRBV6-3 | TGTGCCAGCGAGAGAGGGGTTGGTCAAGAGACCCAGTACTTC | CASERGVGQETQYF
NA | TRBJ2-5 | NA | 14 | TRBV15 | TGTGCCACCAGCAGCCTGAAGCAACAAGAGACCCAGTACTTC | CATSSLKQQETQYF
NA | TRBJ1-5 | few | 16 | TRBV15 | TGTGCCACCAGCAGCGAAGCTTGGGGAGGCAATCAGCCCCAGCATTTT | CATSSEAWGGNQPQHF
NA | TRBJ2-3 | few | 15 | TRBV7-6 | TGTGCCAGCAGCCCTGGGGGGGCTTTCACAGATACGCAGTATTTT | CASSPGGAFTDTQYF
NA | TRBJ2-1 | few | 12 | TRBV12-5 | TGTGCTAGTGGTTTGTTAGTCATTGAGCAGTTCTTC | CASGLLVIEQFF
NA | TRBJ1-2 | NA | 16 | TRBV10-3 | TGTGCCATCAGTGAGCCGCCTAGGCTAGACACAGATGGCTACACCTTC | CAISEPPRLDTDGYTF
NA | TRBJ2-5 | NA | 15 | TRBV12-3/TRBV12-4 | TGTGCCAGCAGTTTCGGCCACTTAGAGGCGGAGACCCAGTACTTC | CASSFGHLEAETQYF